The entry below gives a single T cell receptor beta chain sequence along with its context. This entry is derived from a study of identical twins. A template switching step contributed a universal primer site, while unique molecular identifiers were present in the cDNA. In TCRdb, the 5' RACE reads were re-called with MiXCR into one record per CDR3 protein. The repertoire has 420,000 or so distinct CDR3 sequences, roughly 20% of them found once; the top ten carry around 12%. Germline lookup yields CDR1 SGHVS and CDR2 FQNEAQ. Germline trimming cut 4 bases from V and 7 bases from J; bases unmatched to any gene: 12. CDR3 length: 16 residues.

Material for sequencing was naive T cells sorted from blood. The rearrangement uses TRBV7-8 and TRBJ2-1, with 8 bases aligning to TRBD2. This clonotype was obtained from a man aged 50 or older in good health. In nucleotides, the CDR3 is TGTGCCAGCAGCTCCCGGGGTAGCGGGATAGGGAATGAGCAGTTCTTC. This sequence encodes CASSSRGSGIGNEQFF.